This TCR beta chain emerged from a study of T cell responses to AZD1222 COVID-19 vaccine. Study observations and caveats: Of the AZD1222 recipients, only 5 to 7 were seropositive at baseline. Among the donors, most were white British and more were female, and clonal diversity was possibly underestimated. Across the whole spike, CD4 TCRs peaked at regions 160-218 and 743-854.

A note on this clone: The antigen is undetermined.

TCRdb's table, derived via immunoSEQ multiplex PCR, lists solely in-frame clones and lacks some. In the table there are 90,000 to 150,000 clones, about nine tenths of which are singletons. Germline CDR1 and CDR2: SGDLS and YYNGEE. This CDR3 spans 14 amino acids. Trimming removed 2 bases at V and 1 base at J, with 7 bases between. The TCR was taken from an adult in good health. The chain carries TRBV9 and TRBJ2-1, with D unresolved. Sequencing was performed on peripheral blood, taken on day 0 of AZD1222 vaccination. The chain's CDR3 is CASSVTGSYNEQFF. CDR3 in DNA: TGTGCCAGCAGCGTTACCGGTTCCTACAATGAGCAGTTCTTC.